This TCR beta chain was retrieved from a study of identical twins. Whole-study findings and limits: When twins shared out-of-frame alpha sequences, those sequences had excess low generation probability. Excess twin sharing in beta out-of-frame sequences was weaker.

TCRdb itself ran the 5' RACE reads through MiXCR, one entry per CDR3 protein. The data show 500,000 to 700,000 distinct CDR3 sequences, with around 7.5% seen just once and 1.6% held by the top ten. Healthy Caucasians made up all donors. Trimming cost V 2 bases and J 4 bases; bases outside gene matches: 3. The germline V gene encodes CDR1 LGHDT and CDR2 YNNKEL (reference sequence). The CDR3 consists of 15 residues. This clonotype has more than one count but fewer than ten. Its antigen is as yet unknown. The same data also contributed to another study, on yellow fever vaccine responses in identical twins.

V usage is TRBV3-1 and J usage is TRBJ2-3, with 10 bases lining up with TRBD2. Sequencing was done on a sample of PBMCs. This receptor was identified in a woman aged 18-29 years in good health. CDR3 nucleotide sequence: TGTGCCAGCAGCCAACTAGCGGGAGCCCCAGATACGCAGTATTTT. Its translation is CASSQLAGAPDTQYF.